This is a list of T cell receptor beta chains from one sample in a study of T cell responses to AZD1222 COVID-19 vaccine. Sequenced by immunoSEQ multiplex PCR; TCRdb stores in-frame clones only, minus some. The data hold some 150,000 clones, with roughly 90% observed a single time. The input for sequencing was peripheral blood, taken on day 0 of AZD1222 vaccination. Receptors were obtained from an adult in good health. Each CDR3 is given with its conserved first and last residue. D genes are given only for firm matches. Some rows mark clone size as missing; the rest say once, few, many or name a class of expanded clone.

D gene	V gene	J gene	clone size	CDR3 protein	CDR3 DNA
TRBD1	TRBV6-5	TRBJ2-7	-	CAGPPGQTYEQYF	TGTGCCGGCCCACCGGGACAGACCTACGAGCAGTACTTC
TRBD2	TRBV10-3	TRBJ2-1	-	CAISEGAGPYNEQFF	TGTGCCATCAGTGAGGGAGCGGGACCCTACAATGAGCAGTTCTTC
-	TRBV10-2	TRBJ1-3	once	CASGNIGQLSGNTIYF	TGCGCCAGCGGAAATATAGGACAACTCTCTGGAAACACCATATATTTT
-	TRBV2	TRBJ1-1	-	CASKGAGEMNTEAFF	TGTGCCAGCAAAGGGGCAGGCGAGATGAACACTGAAGCTTTCTTT
-	TRBV12-3/TRBV12-4	TRBJ1-1	-	CASSLTQGAFF	TGTGCCAGCAGCCTGACTCAGGGGGCTTTCTTT
TRBD2	TRBV5-1	TRBJ2-7	-	CASSLLAGGKNEQYF	TGCGCCAGCAGCCTCCTAGCGGGAGGTAAAAACGAGCAGTACTTC
-	TRBV27	TRBJ2-5	-	CASRGVGIRETQYF	TGTGCCAGCAGGGGGGTCGGGATCAGGGAGACCCAGTACTTC
-	TRBV19	TRBJ2-5	-	CASSIGGLGTQYF	TGTGCCAGTAGTATAGGTGGCCTTGGGACCCAGTACTTC
TRBD2	TRBV29-1	TRBJ2-7	-	CSVSGLAGVSEQYF	TGCAGCGTTTCCGGACTAGCGGGAGTAAGCGAGCAGTACTTC
-	TRBV5-1	TRBJ2-5	-	CASREGETQYF	TGCGCCAGCAGGGAAGGGGAGACCCAGTACTTC
-	TRBV25-1	TRBJ1-2	-	CASSERGLRYGYTF	TGTGCCAGCAGTGAAAGGGGACTCCGGTATGGCTACACCTTC
TRBD2	TRBV4-2	TRBJ2-5	-	CASSPWTSGGGRETQYF	TGTGCCAGCAGCCCGTGGACTAGCGGGGGAGGGAGAGAGACCCAGTACTTC
-	TRBV18	TRBJ1-2	-	CASSQSDYGYTF	TGTGCCAGCTCACAGAGTGACTATGGCTACACCTTC
-	TRBV7-9	TRBJ1-2	-	CASSPGRVSYGYTF	TGTGCCAGCAGCCCCGGGAGGGTGAGCTATGGCTACACCTTC
TRBD2	TRBV5-1	TRBJ2-7	-	CASSLGTSGSLPGYEQYF	TGCGCCAGCAGCTTGGGGACTAGCGGGAGTCTTCCCGGCTACGAGCAGTACTTC
TRBD1	TRBV9	TRBJ2-3	-	CASSVWQGAGADTQYF	TGTGCCAGCAGCGTATGGCAGGGGGCTGGTGCAGATACGCAGTATTTT
-	TRBV5-1	TRBJ1-2	-	CASSSGGRGLNYGYTF	TGCGCCAGCAGCTCCGGGGGCCGGGGACTTAACTATGGCTACACCTTC
TRBD1	TRBV7-2	TRBJ1-2	-	CASSPGGQGGYGYTF	TGTGCCAGCAGCCCGGGGGGACAGGGAGGCTATGGCTACACCTTC
-	TRBV10-3	TRBJ2-7	once	CASGERNSYEQYF	TGTGCCAGCGGGGAACGGAACTCCTACGAGCAGTACTTC
-	TRBV5-1	TRBJ1-1	-	CASSLSVPANTEAFF	TGCGCCAGCAGCTTGTCTGTACCGGCGAACACTGAAGCTTTCTTT
TRBD2	TRBV2	TRBJ2-7	-	CASSILAGGYEQYF	TGTGCCAGCAGTATACTAGCGGGGGGGTACGAGCAGTACTTC
TRBD1	TRBV5-4	TRBJ1-2	-	CASSLAEAGGHTF	TGTGCCAGCAGCTTGGCTGAGGCAGGGGGTCACACCTTC
-	TRBV7-6	TRBJ1-5	-	CASSSYIDSNQPQHF	TGTGCCAGCAGCTCCTACATAGATAGCAATCAGCCCCAGCATTTT
-	TRBV6-5	TRBJ1-1	medium-sized	CASSYGPNTEAFF	TGTGCCAGCAGTTACGGGCCGAACACTGAAGCTTTCTTT
-	TRBV19	TRBJ2-2	once	CASSNVVHTGELFF	TGTGCCAGTAGTAATGTAGTGCACACCGGGGAGCTGTTTTTT
-	TRBV19	TRBJ1-3	few	CASNRPSGNTIYF	TGTGCCAGTAACCGACCTTCCGGAAACACCATATATTTT
TRBD2	TRBV5-1	TRBJ2-5	-	CASRGTSGSQETQYF	TGCGCCAGCAGAGGGACTAGCGGGTCACAAGAGACCCAGTACTTC
-	TRBV21-1	TRBJ1-4	-	CASSNRDRLEKLFF	TGTGCCAGCAGCAATAGGGACAGGTTGGAAAAACTGTTTTTT
-	TRBV5-1	TRBJ1-5	-	CASSLAGGNNQPQHF	TGCGCCAGCAGCTTGGCAGGTGGTAACAATCAGCCCCAGCATTTT
-	TRBV7-2	TRBJ1-5	-	CASSLDSGPQPQHF	TGTGCCAGCAGCTTAGACTCGGGGCCTCAGCCCCAGCATTTT
TRBD2	TRBV3-1/TRBV3-2	TRBJ2-3	-	CASRPGTSGTVRDTQYF	TGTGCCAGCAGGCCCGGGACTAGCGGGACCGTGAGGGATACGCAGTATTTT
-	TRBV19	TRBJ1-1	-	CASSIVTGLEAFF	TGTGCCAGTAGTATAGTGACAGGACTTGAAGCTTTCTTT
TRBD1	TRBV29-1	TRBJ1-2	-	CSVKLWGPGTGASYSYGYTF	TGCAGCGTCAAACTTTGGGGGCCCGGGACAGGGGCGTCGTATTCTTATGGCTACACCTTC
TRBD1	TRBV29-1	TRBJ2-7	-	CSVAPDRAYEQYF	TGCAGCGTCGCCCCGGACAGGGCCTACGAGCAGTACTTC
-	TRBV7-9	TRBJ1-2	-	CASSLFQGLGYTF	TGTGCCAGCAGCTTATTCCAGGGTCTTGGCTACACCTTC
-	TRBV29-1	TRBJ2-5	-	CSVEAQFGETQYF	TGCAGCGTTGAAGCCCAGTTCGGAGAGACCCAGTACTTC
-	TRBV18	TRBJ1-3	-	CASSPPGPTGNTIYF	TGTGCCAGCTCACCCCCGGGGCCCACTGGAAACACCATATATTTT
-	TRBV19	TRBJ2-1	-	CASTFEGGSYNEQFF	TGTGCCAGTACCTTCGAAGGCGGGTCCTACAATGAGCAGTTCTTC
-	TRBV28	TRBJ1-2	-	CASSFPPTETYTF	TGTGCCAGCAGTTTCCCTCCAACAGAGACCTACACCTTC
-	TRBV10-2	TRBJ1-5	-	CASRSVGGNQPQHF	TGCGCCAGCAGGAGTGTGGGGGGCAATCAGCCCCAGCATTTT
-	TRBV30	TRBJ1-3	-	CAWSPAPLHSGNTIYF	TGTGCCTGGAGTCCGGCTCCGCTCCATTCTGGAAACACCATATATTTT
-	TRBV7-9	TRBJ2-5	-	CASRWDVRAETQYF	TGTGCCAGCAGGTGGGACGTCCGAGCGGAGACCCAGTACTTC
-	TRBV4-3	TRBJ2-2	-	CASSRNPGSGELFF	TGCGCCAGCAGCCGAAACCCGGGCTCCGGGGAGCTGTTTTTT
TRBD2	TRBV7-8	TRBJ2-1	once	CASSSSTSGSRNEQFF	TGTGCCAGCAGCTCATCGACTAGCGGGAGCCGCAATGAGCAGTTCTTC